The rows below give T cell receptor beta chains drawn from one sample of a study of blood T cells in healthy people across ages. TCRdb reprocessed the 5' RACE reads with MiXCR, giving one entry per CDR3 protein. Here the sample spans about 1,500,000 distinct CDR3 sequences, approximately 28% being singletons. Material for sequencing was blood. The receptors originated from a woman in her 30s in good health. The CDR3 runs from the conserved cysteine through the conserved F or W. D genes are given only for firm matches. Part of the rows lack a size; the others show once, few, many or a class for expanded clones.

j_call: TRBJ2-6; clone_size: few; d_call: -; v_call: TRBV12-3/TRBV12-4; cdr3_aa: CAGSSPIIRGANVLTF; cdr3_nt: TGTGCCGGCAGTTCCCCGATTATTCGGGGGGCCAACGTCCTGACTTTC
j_call: TRBJ2-5; clone_size: many; d_call: -; v_call: TRBV5-6; cdr3_aa: CASSGRSALTTQYF; cdr3_nt: TGTGCCAGCAGCGGCCGGTCTGCGTTGACGACCCAGTACTTC
j_call: TRBJ2-3; clone_size: few; d_call: TRBD2; v_call: TRBV11-3; cdr3_aa: CASSLGAGSSGNPDTQYF; cdr3_nt: TGTGCCAGCAGCTTAGGAGCTGGGTCTAGCGGGAACCCAGATACGCAGTATTTT
j_call: TRBJ1-2; clone_size: many; d_call: -; v_call: TRBV12-3/TRBV12-4; cdr3_aa: CASSTGYGYTF; cdr3_nt: TGTGCCAGCTCGACAGGATATGGCTACACCTTC
j_call: TRBJ2-7; clone_size: few; d_call: -; v_call: TRBV6-6; cdr3_aa: CASSYSRSLSYEQYF; cdr3_nt: TGTGCCAGCAGTTACTCGCGGTCCCTCTCCTACGAGCAGTACTTC
j_call: TRBJ2-3; clone_size: -; d_call: -; v_call: TRBV2; cdr3_aa: CASRSDFADTQYF; cdr3_nt: TGTGCCAGCAGGTCCGATTTCGCAGATACGCAGTATTTT
j_call: TRBJ2-5; clone_size: few; d_call: -; v_call: TRBV28; cdr3_aa: CASAPLGLEETQYF; cdr3_nt: TGTGCCAGCGCCCCCCTAGGGCTAGAAGAGACCCAGTACTTC
j_call: TRBJ2-7; clone_size: few; d_call: TRBD2; v_call: TRBV5-1; cdr3_aa: CASSLERGNDEQYF; cdr3_nt: TGCGCCAGCAGCTTGGAGCGGGGAAACGACGAGCAGTACTTC
j_call: TRBJ1-6; clone_size: -; d_call: -; v_call: TRBV2; cdr3_aa: CASSKARDESSYNSPLHF; cdr3_nt: TGTGCCAGCAGTAAAGCCAGGGACGAAAGCTCCTATAATTCACCCCTCCACTTT
j_call: TRBJ2-5; clone_size: many; d_call: -; v_call: TRBV12-3/TRBV12-4; cdr3_aa: CASTGRRETQYF; cdr3_nt: TGTGCCAGTACAGGGAGGAGAGAGACCCAGTACTTC
j_call: TRBJ2-1; clone_size: few; d_call: -; v_call: TRBV20-1; cdr3_aa: CSARAAGLVDNEQFF; cdr3_nt: TGCAGTGCTAGAGCTGCGGGACTCGTCGACAATGAGCAGTTCTTC
j_call: TRBJ2-5; clone_size: many; d_call: -; v_call: TRBV28; cdr3_aa: CASSLGREETQYF; cdr3_nt: TGTGCCAGCAGTTTAGGGCGGGAAGAGACCCAGTACTTC
j_call: TRBJ1-5; clone_size: few; d_call: -; v_call: TRBV5-6; cdr3_aa: CASSVTGRTNQPQHF; cdr3_nt: TGTGCCAGCAGCGTAACGGGACGGACCAATCAGCCCCAGCATTTT
j_call: TRBJ2-5; clone_size: few; d_call: -; v_call: TRBV12-3/TRBV12-4; cdr3_aa: CASSSRGRAPQETQYF; cdr3_nt: TGTGCCAGCAGTTCACGGGGACGCGCTCCACAAGAGACCCAGTACTTC
j_call: TRBJ1-2; clone_size: few; d_call: -; v_call: TRBV14; cdr3_aa: CASSQVKAGDGYTF; cdr3_nt: TGTGCCAGCAGCCAAGTAAAGGCTGGTGATGGCTACACCTTC
j_call: TRBJ2-7; clone_size: few; d_call: TRBD1; v_call: TRBV7-2; cdr3_aa: CASSLGQGSFGQYF; cdr3_nt: TGTGCCAGCAGCTTGGGACAGGGATCCTTCGGGCAGTACTTC
j_call: TRBJ2-7; clone_size: few; d_call: -; v_call: TRBV7-2; cdr3_aa: CASSLGPSNPYEQYF; cdr3_nt: TGTGCCAGCAGCTTAGGCCCCAGCAACCCCTACGAGCAGTACTTC
j_call: TRBJ1-1; clone_size: -; d_call: -; v_call: TRBV28; cdr3_aa: CASSLDRGARTEAFF; cdr3_nt: TGTGCCAGCAGTTTGGATCGAGGGGCTAGGACTGAAGCTTTCTTT
j_call: TRBJ2-7; clone_size: -; d_call: TRBD1; v_call: TRBV28; cdr3_aa: CASSPRQGRAYEQYF; cdr3_nt: TGTGCCAGCAGCCCTCGACAGGGGCGAGCCTACGAGCAGTACTTC
j_call: TRBJ2-5; clone_size: few; d_call: TRBD1; v_call: TRBV12-3/TRBV12-4; cdr3_aa: CASTDHRGGETQYF; cdr3_nt: TGTGCCAGCACCGACCACAGGGGCGGAGAGACCCAGTACTTC
j_call: TRBJ1-2; clone_size: -; d_call: -; v_call: TRBV6-2/TRBV6-3; cdr3_aa: CASSSPQKTNYGYTF; cdr3_nt: TGTGCCAGCAGTTCGCCACAGAAAACTAACTATGGCTACACCTTC
j_call: TRBJ2-3; clone_size: few; d_call: TRBD1; v_call: TRBV20-1; cdr3_aa: CSASHPGQGTDTQYF; cdr3_nt: TGCAGTGCTAGCCATCCGGGACAGGGAACGGATACGCAGTATTTT
j_call: TRBJ2-4; clone_size: -; d_call: -; v_call: TRBV27; cdr3_aa: CASGLSTTAGNIQYF; cdr3_nt: TGTGCCAGCGGTTTAAGTACCACCGCGGGAAACATTCAGTACTTC
j_call: TRBJ2-1; clone_size: once; d_call: TRBD2; v_call: TRBV20-1; cdr3_aa: CSARDGTSSYNEQFF; cdr3_nt: TGCAGTGCTAGAGACGGGACTAGCTCCTACAATGAGCAGTTCTTC
j_call: TRBJ2-1; clone_size: few; d_call: TRBD1; v_call: TRBV20-1; cdr3_aa: CSARVSSGGTGDNEQFF; cdr3_nt: TGCAGTGCTAGAGTCTCCTCCGGCGGGACAGGGGATAATGAGCAGTTCTTC
j_call: TRBJ1-2; clone_size: -; d_call: -; v_call: TRBV7-2; cdr3_aa: CASSPRTSPGGYTF; cdr3_nt: TGTGCCAGCAGCCCCAGGACCTCCCCGGGAGGCTACACCTTC
j_call: TRBJ1-2; clone_size: -; d_call: -; v_call: TRBV27; cdr3_aa: CATAGDTDYGYTF; cdr3_nt: TGTGCCACGGCAGGGGATACAGACTATGGCTACACCTTC
j_call: TRBJ1-2; clone_size: few; d_call: TRBD1; v_call: TRBV7-9; cdr3_aa: CASSTGQGANYGYTF; cdr3_nt: TGTGCCAGCAGCACCGGACAGGGGGCTAACTATGGCTACACCTTC
j_call: TRBJ1-6; clone_size: few; d_call: TRBD1; v_call: TRBV5-1; cdr3_aa: CASSFRDRRDNSPLHF; cdr3_nt: TGCGCCAGCAGCTTCAGGGACAGAAGGGATAATTCACCCCTCCACTTT
j_call: TRBJ2-3; clone_size: -; d_call: -; v_call: TRBV11-2; cdr3_aa: CASRRRGLADTQYF; cdr3_nt: TGTGCCAGCAGAAGACGGGGTCTTGCAGATACGCAGTATTTT
j_call: TRBJ2-3; clone_size: -; d_call: -; v_call: TRBV3-1; cdr3_aa: CASSPETATDTQYF; cdr3_nt: TGTGCCAGCAGCCCTGAGACAGCGACAGATACGCAGTATTTT
j_call: TRBJ2-3; clone_size: few; d_call: TRBD2; v_call: TRBV7-2; cdr3_aa: CASSAAGTNTDTQYF; cdr3_nt: TGTGCCAGCAGCGCAGCCGGGACTAACACAGATACGCAGTATTTT
j_call: TRBJ2-1; clone_size: once; d_call: -; v_call: TRBV10-1; cdr3_aa: CACRRYGYHKRGEQFF; cdr3_nt: TGCGCCTGCCGACGTTACGGATACCACAAGCGCGGTGAGCAGTTCTTC
j_call: TRBJ2-1; clone_size: few; d_call: TRBD2; v_call: TRBV7-2; cdr3_aa: CASSSKSRTRGLEQFF; cdr3_nt: TGTGCCAGCAGCTCGAAATCCAGGACTAGAGGGCTTGAGCAGTTCTTC
j_call: TRBJ2-7; clone_size: few; d_call: -; v_call: TRBV15; cdr3_aa: CATSRDLAREQYF; cdr3_nt: TGTGCCACCAGCAGAGATCTTGCCCGCGAGCAGTACTTC
j_call: TRBJ1-5; clone_size: -; d_call: -; v_call: TRBV12-3/TRBV12-4; cdr3_aa: CASSFGGLTGNQPRHF; cdr3_nt: TGTGCCAGCAGTTTCGGCGGGCTAACGGGCAATCAGCCCCGGCATTTT
j_call: TRBJ1-2; clone_size: -; d_call: TRBD1; v_call: TRBV7-3; cdr3_aa: CASSSTGGGQHYGYTF; cdr3_nt: TGTGCCAGCAGCTCAACGGGGGGGGGACAGCACTATGGCTACACCTTC
j_call: TRBJ2-1; clone_size: few; d_call: TRBD1; v_call: TRBV12-3/TRBV12-4; cdr3_aa: CASRGGGSTGGNEQFF; cdr3_nt: TGTGCCAGCAGAGGTGGGGGATCGACAGGGGGGAATGAGCAGTTCTTC
j_call: TRBJ2-1; clone_size: few; d_call: -; v_call: TRBV7-3; cdr3_aa: CASSSLPGSEQFF; cdr3_nt: TGTGCCAGCAGCTCCCTCCCAGGTAGTGAGCAGTTCTTC
j_call: TRBJ2-7; clone_size: -; d_call: TRBD1; v_call: TRBV20-1; cdr3_aa: CSARGDRALYNEQYF; cdr3_nt: TGCAGTGCTAGAGGTGACAGGGCCCTATACAACGAGCAGTACTTC
j_call: TRBJ2-1; clone_size: -; d_call: TRBD2; v_call: TRBV6-6; cdr3_aa: CATQEQGLAGPKEQFF; cdr3_nt: TGTGCCACCCAAGAACAAGGACTAGCGGGCCCGAAGGAGCAGTTCTTC
j_call: TRBJ2-3; clone_size: many; d_call: -; v_call: TRBV7-6; cdr3_aa: CASSLASIGDTQYF; cdr3_nt: TGTGCCAGCAGCTTAGCTAGCATAGGAGATACGCAGTATTTT
j_call: TRBJ2-1; clone_size: many; d_call: TRBD1; v_call: TRBV7-9; cdr3_aa: CASSWDRGPSDEQFF; cdr3_nt: TGTGCCAGCAGCTGGGACAGGGGCCCATCTGACGAGCAGTTCTTC
j_call: TRBJ2-5; clone_size: -; d_call: TRBD1; v_call: TRBV7-2; cdr3_aa: CASSLVGGLQETQYF; cdr3_nt: TGCGCCAGCAGCTTGGTAGGGGGCCTCCAAGAGACCCAGTACTTC
j_call: TRBJ2-1; clone_size: few; d_call: -; v_call: TRBV7-2; cdr3_aa: CASSAAAFETQFF; cdr3_nt: TGTGCCAGCAGCGCAGCGGCTTTTGAGACCCAGTTCTTC
j_call: TRBJ2-3; clone_size: -; d_call: -; v_call: TRBV20-1; cdr3_aa: CSAPRDSRPTDTQYF; cdr3_nt: TGCAGTGCCCCCCGGGACTCCCGTCCCACAGATACGCAGTATTTT
j_call: TRBJ2-5; clone_size: -; d_call: -; v_call: TRBV19; cdr3_aa: CASSIGPSWGEETQYF; cdr3_nt: TGTGCCAGTAGTATAGGACCTAGTTGGGGAGAAGAGACCCAGTACTTC